The clone carrying this TCR beta chain was observed at least ten times. Its target is unknown. The investigators amplified TCR beta CDR3 regions from RNA transcripts. When the TCR CDR3 underwent first-round RT-PCR, the HTBI primer set was used. TCRdb ran MiXCR on the multiplex PCR reads and lists one entry per CDR3 protein. In the table there are about 520,000 distinct CDR3 sequences, around 21% of which are singletons. These data are taken from a study of T cells in Graves' hyperthyroidism and ophthalmopathy. About the research overall: Peripheral blood draws took place at initial diagnosis, ahead of any treatment.

The study's findings and limits: Most clonotypes expanded in thyroid above 0.001 were likewise present in blood. Ophthalmopathy cases were set apart from stable hyperthyroidism by a 13 V-J model.

Deletions cut 7 bases from V and 0 bases from J, with 7 bases between. The CDR3 has 13 residues. The sequenced sample was blood. The sequence was obtained from a man younger than 35 with Graves' hyperthyroidism. The chain uses TRBV12-3 or TRBV12-4 and TRBJ2-4, with D uncertain. CDR3 coding DNA: TGTGCCAGCACCAAGGGAGCCAAAAACATTCAGTACTTC. It specifies CASTKGAKNIQYF.